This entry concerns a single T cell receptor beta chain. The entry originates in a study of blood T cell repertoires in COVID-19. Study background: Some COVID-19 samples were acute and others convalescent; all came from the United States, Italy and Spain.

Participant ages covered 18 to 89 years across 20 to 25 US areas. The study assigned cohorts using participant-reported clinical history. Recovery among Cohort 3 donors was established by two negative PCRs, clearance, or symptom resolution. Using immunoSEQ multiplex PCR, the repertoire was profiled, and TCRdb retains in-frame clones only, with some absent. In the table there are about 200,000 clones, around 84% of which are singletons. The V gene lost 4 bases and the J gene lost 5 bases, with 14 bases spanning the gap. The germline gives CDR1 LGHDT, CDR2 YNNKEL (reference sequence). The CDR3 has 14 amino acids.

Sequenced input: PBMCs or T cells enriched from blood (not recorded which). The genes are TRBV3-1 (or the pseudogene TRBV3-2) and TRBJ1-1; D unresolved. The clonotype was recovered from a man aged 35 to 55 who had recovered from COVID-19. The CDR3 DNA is TGTGCCAGCAGCCGTCGGTCCGGCGGAACTGAAGCTTTCTTT. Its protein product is CASSRRSGGTEAFF.